What follows describes a single T cell receptor (beta chain). The sample belongs to a study of T cells in Graves' hyperthyroidism and ophthalmopathy. Trimming at V came to 6 bases and at J to 2 bases, leaving 5 bases not matched to a gene. The CDR3 is 14 amino acids. Germline V gene data show CDR1 as SNHLY and CDR2 as FYNNEI. Hyperthyroidism in the patients, aged 18 to 65, was newly diagnosed and under 2 months in duration. The diagnoses drew upon clinical symptoms, serum thyroxine and TRAb, thyroid ultrasound and orbital computed tomography. The authors obtained PBMCs from 10 ml of fresh peripheral blood. RNA transcripts gave rise to amplified TCR beta CDR3 regions. The HTBI primer set served for first-round RT-PCR of the TCR CDR3. TCRdb independently ran MiXCR on the multiplex PCR reads; one entry per CDR3 protein. The table includes 300,000 to 450,000 distinct CDR3 sequences, more than 11% detected once.

Specimen: blood. This sequence was found in a woman aged 55-70 years with Graves' hyperthyroidism. V and J are TRBV2 and TRBJ2-3, with 7 bases fitting TRBD1. The CDR3 sequence: CASSRDRPTDTQYF. CDR3 DNA: TGTGCCAGCAGCAGGGACAGACCCACAGATACGCAGTATTTT.